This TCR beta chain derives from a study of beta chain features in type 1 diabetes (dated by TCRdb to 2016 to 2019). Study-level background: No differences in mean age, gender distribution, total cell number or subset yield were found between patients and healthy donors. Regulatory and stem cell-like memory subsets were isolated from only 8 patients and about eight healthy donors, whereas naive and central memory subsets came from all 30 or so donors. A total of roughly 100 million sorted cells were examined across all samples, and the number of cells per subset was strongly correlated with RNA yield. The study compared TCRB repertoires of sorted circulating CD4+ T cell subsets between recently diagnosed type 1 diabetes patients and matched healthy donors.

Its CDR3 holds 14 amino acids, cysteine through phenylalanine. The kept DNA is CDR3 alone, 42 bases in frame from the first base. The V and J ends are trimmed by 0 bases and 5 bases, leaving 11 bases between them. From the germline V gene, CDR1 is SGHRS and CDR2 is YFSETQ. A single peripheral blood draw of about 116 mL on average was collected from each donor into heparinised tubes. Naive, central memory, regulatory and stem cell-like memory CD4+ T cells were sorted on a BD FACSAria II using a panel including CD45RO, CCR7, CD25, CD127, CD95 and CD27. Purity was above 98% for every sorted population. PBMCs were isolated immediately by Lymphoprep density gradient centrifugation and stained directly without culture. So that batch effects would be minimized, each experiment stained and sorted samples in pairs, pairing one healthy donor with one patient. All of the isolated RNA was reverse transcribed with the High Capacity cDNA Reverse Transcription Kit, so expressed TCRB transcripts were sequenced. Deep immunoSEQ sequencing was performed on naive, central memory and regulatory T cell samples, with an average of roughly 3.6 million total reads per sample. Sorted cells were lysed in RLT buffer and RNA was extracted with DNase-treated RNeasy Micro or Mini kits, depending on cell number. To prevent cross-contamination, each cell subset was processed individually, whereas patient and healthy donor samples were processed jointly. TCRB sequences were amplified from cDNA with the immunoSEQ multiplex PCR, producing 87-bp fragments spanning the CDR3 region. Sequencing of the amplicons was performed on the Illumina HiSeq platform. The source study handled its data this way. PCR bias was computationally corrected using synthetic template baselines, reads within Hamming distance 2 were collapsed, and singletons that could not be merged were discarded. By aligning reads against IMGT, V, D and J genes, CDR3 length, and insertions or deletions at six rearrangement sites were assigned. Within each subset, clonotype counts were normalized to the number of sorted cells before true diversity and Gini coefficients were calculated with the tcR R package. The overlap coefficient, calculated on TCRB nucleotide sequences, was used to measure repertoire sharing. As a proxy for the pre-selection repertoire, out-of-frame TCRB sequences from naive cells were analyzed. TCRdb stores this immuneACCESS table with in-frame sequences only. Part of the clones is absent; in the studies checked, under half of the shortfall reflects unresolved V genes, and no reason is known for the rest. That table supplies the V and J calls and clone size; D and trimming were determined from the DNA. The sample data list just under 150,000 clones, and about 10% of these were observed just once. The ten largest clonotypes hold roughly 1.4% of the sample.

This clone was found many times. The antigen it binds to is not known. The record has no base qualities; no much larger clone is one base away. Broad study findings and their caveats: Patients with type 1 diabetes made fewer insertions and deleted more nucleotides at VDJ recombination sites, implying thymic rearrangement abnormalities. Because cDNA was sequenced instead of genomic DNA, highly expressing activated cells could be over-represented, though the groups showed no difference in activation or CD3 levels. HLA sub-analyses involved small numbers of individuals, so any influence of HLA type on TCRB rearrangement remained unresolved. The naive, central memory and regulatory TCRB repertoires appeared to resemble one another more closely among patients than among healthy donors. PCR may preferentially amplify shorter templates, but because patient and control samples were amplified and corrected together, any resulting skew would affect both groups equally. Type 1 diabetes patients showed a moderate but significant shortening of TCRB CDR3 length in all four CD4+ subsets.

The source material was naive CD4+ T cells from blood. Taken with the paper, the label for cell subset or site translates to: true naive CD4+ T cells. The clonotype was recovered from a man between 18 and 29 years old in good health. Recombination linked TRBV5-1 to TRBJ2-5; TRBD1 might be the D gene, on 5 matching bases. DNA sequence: TGCGCCAGCAGCTTGGACCAGGGATGGGAGACCCAGTACTTC. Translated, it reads CASSLDQGWETQYF. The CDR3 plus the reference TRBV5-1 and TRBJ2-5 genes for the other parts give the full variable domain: KAGVTQTPRYLIKTRGQQVTLSCSPISGHRSVSWYQQTPGQGLQFLFEYFSETQRNKGNFPGRFSGRQFSNSRSEMNVSTLELGDSALYLCASSLDQGWETQYFGPGTRLLVL.